This section outlines one T cell receptor beta chain sequence together with its context. This clonotype was detected a few times. Its binding antigen is unknown. Base qualities were left out, and no much larger clone turns up one base away. Preparation of the library involved 5' RACE. Sequenced on an Illumina HiSeq 2000. Template switching introduced a universal primer binding site; the final cDNA contained a unique molecular identifier, enabling accurate counting of TCR cDNA molecules. Specific primers in the conserved constant-segment region were used to synthesize first-strand cDNA for TCR alpha and beta chains. To control for contamination, each cDNA library was double barcoded with a SMART-Mk sample barcode plus Illumina barcodes. TruSeq adapter sequences, together with Illumina sample barcodes, were added in two successive PCR steps. The Illumina HiSeq platform was used with custom primers to sequence TCR alpha and beta cDNA libraries. Per the source publication's procedure: Unique molecular identifiers were extracted from raw reads with MiGEC, and CDR3 positions were determined with MiXCR. Recombination models were inferred per individual with the repgenHMM and IGoR tools using an EM algorithm. Shared clonotypes were analyzed with the tcR package in R, and sharing was normalized by the product of cloneset sizes. To study raw recombination free of thymic and clonal selection effects, out-of-frame nonproductive sequences were analyzed. TCRdb reworked the public reads: Q25 trimming with fastp, MiXCR clone assembly, productive beta chains retained. Entries are consolidated by CDR3 protein sequence, retaining the most common genes and DNA. TCRdb's processing, not the study's, gives the V and J calls here. The table for this sample lists around 530,000 distinct CDR3 sequences; around 15% of them were counted only once. The biggest ten clones account for 0.35% to 0.45% of the sample.

The cysteine opens and the phenylalanine closes a CDR3 of 12 amino acids. Of the read, only the CDR3 DNA is kept; its 36 bases are in frame from base 1. V is cut by 1 base and J by 7 bases, and the space between the germline ends is 5 bases. According to the germline V gene (reference sequence), CDR1 reads SEHNR and CDR2 reads FQNEAQ. This sample was included in a study of identical twins (dated by TCRdb to the mid-2010s). Study-level background: The study deep-sequenced TCR alpha and beta repertoires from monozygotic twins, unrelated adults of various ages and cord blood to test whether fetal clonotypes persist. To rule out contamination, replicate twin experiments were performed at different times with different library preparation protocols. The study at large found these results: Out-of-frame TCR alpha sequences shared between twins showed an excess of low generation-probability sequences compared with coincidental sharing between unrelated individuals. A weaker excess of twin sharing was found in beta out-of-frame sequences because the signal-to-noise ratio was lowered by fewer shared sequences. Fewer insertions were carried by abundant cord blood beta clonotypes, a similar but weaker trend appeared in young adult naive repertoires, and no such trend appeared in memory repertoires. In monozygotic twins, recombination models systematically underestimated out-of-frame TCR alpha sharing, but the models matched the sharing seen between unrelated individuals. Invariant T cells such as MAIT and iNKT could partly confound zero-insertion analyses, though diverse VJ usage argued against this for most clonotypes. Because the same donors could not be followed over many years, conclusions were based on cross-sectional statistical analysis.

Every donor was a healthy Caucasian. The twin cohort consisted of three pairs of female monozygotic twins, all aged about 18 to 30 years. Positive isolation kits from Invitrogen were used to isolate CD4+ and CD8+ T cell populations. Another study also made use of these data, one on yellow fever vaccine responses in identical twins. The second investigation adds: The authors reported that the T cell response to vaccination in identical twins appeared partly convergent and partly personalized. In the study, vaccine-responding T cell clones were precisely tracked in identical twins.

This receptor chain uses TRBV7-9 and TRBJ1-5; confidence is insufficient to name the D gene. Sequencing was done on a sample of CD4+ T cells sorted from blood. The receptor comes from a woman between 18 and 29 years old in good health. The nucleotide sequence reads TGTGCCAGCAGCTTAGATTCCCAGCCCCAGCATTTT. The encoded protein is CASSLDSQPQHF.